The sequence of this T cell receptor (beta chain) was determined in a study of T-cell memory formation after mild COVID-19. Points from the study as a whole: The CD4+ clones that contracted clustered mainly within CM and EM, and the CD8+ clones concentrated in EMRA.

Germline V gene sequence: CDR1 SGHRS, CDR2 YFSETQ. V was clipped by 0 bases and J by 4 bases; unmatched bases: 9. The CDR3 spans 17 residues. TCRdb re-called the 5' RACE reads through MiXCR, storing one row per CDR3 protein. The data show about 40,000 distinct CDR3 sequences, 5.5% to 7% seen once. This clonotype was detected a few times. Its antigen is undetermined. This receptor was identified in an adult who had mild COVID-19 (a few samples of this study predate the infection). Cell type and time point are not known. The V call is TRBV5-1, the J call TRBJ2-1, with 8 nucleotides matching TRBD2. Sequencing was performed on PBMCs or a T cell subset sorted from them (not recorded which). DNA of the CDR3: TGCGCCAGCAGCTTGGCCGCGGGAGGACCCGAATACAATGAGCAGTTCTTC. Translating it yields CASSLAAGGPEYNEQFF.